Shown below are 27 T cell receptor beta chains from a single sample sequenced in a study of cytomegalovirus exposure and HLA in healthy donors. This table comes from immunoSEQ multiplex PCR, and its TCRdb copy is limited to in-frame clones, with some not included. Of approximately 300,000 clones in the sample, 75% to 90% were seen once. The sequencing input was PBMCs. These receptors originate from a woman between 18 and 29 years old in good health and CMV-seronegative.

This rearrangement joins TRBV6-5 to TRBJ2-1; D might be TRBD2 (7 bases). Germline CDR1 reads MNHEY; CDR2 reads SVGAGI. The CDR3 totals 13 residues. V lost 2 bases to trimming and J lost 9 bases, with 11 bases between them. The CDR3 spells CASSYTRGGEQFF. The CDR3 DNA sequence: TGTGCCAGCAGTTACACAAGGGGGGGTGAGCAGTTCTTC.

A single count supports this clone. The V and J genes are TRBV10-3 and TRBJ2-4; the D gene is possibly TRBD2 (7 bases). The V gene's germline CDR1 is ENHRY and CDR2 SYGVKD. The V gene lost 4 bases and the J gene lost 5 bases, with 21 bases spanning the gap. The CDR3 is 17 amino acids. The CDR3 reads CAISVGSQGGGENIQYF. DNA of the CDR3: TGTGCCATCAGTGTTGGGTCCCAGGGAGGGGGGGAAAACATTCAGTACTTC.

This chain uses TRBV5-4 with TRBJ2-7; D remains ambiguous. This CDR3 spans 14 amino acids. The germline CDR1 and CDR2 sequences are SGHNT and YYREEE (reference sequence). Trimming took off 3 bases at V and 3 bases at J, with 13 bases between the two ends. DNA of the CDR3: TGTGCCAGCAGCTCGGCCCGGAGCGACTACGAGCAGTACTTC. It encodes CASSSARSDYEQYF.

The chain uses TRBV19 and TRBJ2-3; 10 nucleotides match TRBD2. The CDR3 covers 17 residues. CDR1 is LNHDA and CDR2 is SQIVND in the germline V gene (reference sequence). J lost 5 bases, V lost 0 bases, and 8 bases had no gene match. In DNA form, the CDR3 reads TGTGCCAGTAGTATAGATCTGAGCGGGAGGGCCATAGATACGCAGTATTTT. The encoded protein is CASSIDLSGRAIDTQYF.

V usage is TRBV28 and J usage is TRBJ2-3, with D possibly being TRBD2 (5 bases). This CDR3 is 16 amino acids long. V dropped 3 bases and J dropped 7 bases, with 20 bases sitting between them. The V gene's germline CDR1 is MDHEN and CDR2 SYDVKM. The CDR3 sequence: CASSFVGLSRGNTQYF. The CDR3 DNA follows: TGTGCCAGCAGTTTTGTCGGACTCTCAAGAGGGAATACGCAGTATTTT.

The chain carries TRBV5-1 and TRBJ2-1; 13 positions agree with TRBD2. From germline, CDR1 is SGHRS and CDR2 YFSETQ. V trimming: 0 bases; J trimming: 8 bases; junction bases outside the gene matches: 2. This CDR3 has 15 amino acids. The CDR3, as DNA: TGCGCCAGCAGCTTGGGACTAGCGGGGGGCGATGAGCAGTTCTTC. Its translation is CASSLGLAGGDEQFF.

V and J are TRBV11-3 and TRBJ1-1, with unresolved D. Germline CDR1 is SGHNT and CDR2 is YENEEA. CDR3 length equals 14 residues. Trimming left V 5 bases short and J 0 bases short, with 10 bases between. In nucleotides, the CDR3 is TGTGCCAGCAGCCCGCTACCAATGAACACTGAAGCTTTCTTT. It translates to CASSPLPMNTEAFF.

This clone was picked up one time. This chain connects TRBV7-3 to TRBJ2-7; 10 bases fit TRBD1. The germline CDR1 and CDR2 sequences are SGHTA and FQGTGA. The CDR3 spans 14 residues. The J segment lost 2 bases and the V segment lost 5 bases, leaving 3 bases of the junction unmatched. The CDR3, as DNA: TGTGCCAGCAGCCGGGACAGGGGAACCTACGAGCAGTACTTC. Encoded protein: CASSRDRGTYEQYF.

The rearrangement joins TRBV6-1 to TRBJ1-1; no definite D call. V lost 7 bases and J 1 base, leaving 13 bases between the germline ends. The CDR3 has 14 amino acids. CDR1 and CDR2 from the germline V gene are MNHNS and SASEGT. CDR3 nucleotide sequence: TGTGCCAGCAAGGGTGAAGCGGAGAACACTGAAGCTTTCTTT. It codes for CASKGEAENTEAFF.

This clone was recorded only once. This chain's CDR3 is CASTGTSRTGELFF. The CDR3 nucleotides read TGTGCCAGCACCGGTACGTCTCGGACCGGGGAGCTGTTTTTT. The V gene is TRBV2, the J gene TRBJ2-2; unclear D gene. CDR3 length: 14 residues. V lost 7 bases and J lost 5, with 14 bases in between. CDR1 and CDR2 from the germline V gene are SNHLY and FYNNEI.

This clone has only a few counts. The chain links TRBV11-2 to TRBJ1-5; unclear D gene. The CDR3 is 13 amino acids. CDR1 is SGHAT, CDR2 FQNNGV, per germline. The germline V and J ends were trimmed by 6 bases and 5 bases, with 11 bases remaining between them. The DNA for the CDR3 is TGTGCCAGCAGTTCCCAGGTCGATCAGCCCCAGCATTTT. Its protein product is CASSSQVDQPQHF.

This clone was seen only a few times. CDR3 nucleotides: TGCAGCGTTGAGGTCAGCTCGGGGGTCCAGTACTTC. This translates into CSVEVSSGVQYF. The rearrangement links TRBV29-1 to TRBJ2-5; weak D call: TRBD2 (6 bases). CDR1 and CDR2 (germline): SQVTM, ANQGSEA. The CDR3 length is 12 residues. V lost 3 bases to trimming and J lost 10 bases, with 15 bases between them.

CDR3 nucleotides: TGTGCCAGCAGCTTCGGGACTAGCGGTAACGGGGAGCTGTTTTTT. Translated: CASSFGTSGNGELFF. The J gene is TRBJ2-2, the V gene TRBV7-8; 11 positions agree with TRBD2. In germline, CDR1 is SGHVS, CDR2 FQNEAQ. With V trimmed by 3 bases and J by 7 bases, 4 bases remained unmatched. This CDR3 has 15 amino acids. Combining the CDR3 with reference TRBV7-8 and TRBJ2-2 gives the whole variable domain GAGVSQSPRYKVAKRGQDVALRCDPISGHVSLFWYQQALGQGPEFLTYFQNEAQLDKSGLPSDRFFAERPEGSVSTLKIQRTQQEDSAVYLCASSFGTSGNGELFFGEGSRLTVL.

The chain couples TRBV18 to TRBJ2-7, with a tentative D call TRBD2 (5 bases). CDR1 is KGHSH and CDR2 is LQKENI in the germline V gene. This CDR3 contains 16 residues. The V end lost 0 bases, the J end lost 5 bases, and 17 bases lay between the germline ends. The CDR3 protein is CASSPPSGPTTNEQYF. CDR3 DNA sequence: TGTGCCAGCTCACCACCGAGCGGTCCTACGACTAACGAGCAGTACTTC.

This sequence joins TRBV11-2 and TRBJ2-7, with TRBD2 identical over 10 bases. This CDR3 has 16 residues. Unmatched junction bases numbered 7, after V lost 4 bases and J lost 1 base. Germline lookup yields CDR1 SGHAT and CDR2 FQNNGV. This chain's CDR3 is CASSSPLAGPSYEQYF. The CDR3 region has the DNA TGTGCCAGCAGCTCACCACTAGCGGGGCCATCCTACGAGCAGTACTTC.

This rearrangement joins TRBV19 to TRBJ2-5; tentative D call: TRBD1 (5 bases). This CDR3 has 15 residues. The V end lost 1 base, the J end lost 6 bases, and 15 bases lay between the germline ends. Looked up from germline, CDR1 is LNHDA and CDR2 is SQIVND (reference sequence). CDR3 residues: CASSIGGRAQKTQYF. The CDR3 DNA follows: TGTGCCAGTAGTATAGGTGGCAGGGCACAAAAGACCCAGTACTTC.

This clone occurred a few times. The chain is built from TRBV29-1 and TRBJ1-4, with TRBD1 as a possible D gene (6 bases). The CDR3 is 13 amino acids. V was trimmed by 6 bases and J by 0 bases, leaving 8 bases between them. Germline values: CDR1 SQVTM, CDR2 ANQGSEA. CDR3 sequence: CSVGGATNEKLFF. CDR3 coding DNA: TGCAGCGTAGGGGGGGCAACTAATGAAAAACTGTTTTTT.

V is TRBV9 and J is TRBJ2-7; TRBD2 might be the D (5 bases). The CDR3 is 14 amino acids. Trimming shortened V by 4 bases and J by 3 bases, and 14 bases separated the two germline ends. Germline CDR1 is SGDLS and CDR2 is YYNGEE. The CDR3: CASSSSGMFYEQYF. The CDR3 DNA reads TGTGCCAGCAGCTCCTCCGGGATGTTCTACGAGCAGTACTTC.

The CDR3 region is CASSQEGQALAYEQYF. As DNA, the CDR3 is TGCGCCAGCAGCCAAGAAGGACAGGCGCTTGCCTACGAGCAGTACTTC. The rearrangement uses TRBV4-3 and TRBJ2-7; 7 bases agree with TRBD1. The V gene's germline CDR1 is LGHNA and CDR2 YSLEER. After removal of 0 bases from V and 2 bases from J, the junction contained 7 bases not matched to a gene. The CDR3 extends over 16 amino acids.

The rearrangement joins TRBV6-5 to TRBJ1-4; tentatively, D is TRBD1 (5 bases). Trimming pared 0 bases from V and 7 bases from J, leaving 12 bases between. The CDR3 is made up of 15 amino acids. The germline gives CDR1 MNHEY, CDR2 SVGAGI. CDR3 loop: CASSYSGGVGEKLFF. The CDR3 DNA sequence: TGTGCCAGCAGTTACTCGGGAGGGGTCGGTGAAAAACTGTTTTTT.

This chain links TRBV11-2 with TRBJ2-5; TRBD2 matches at 15 bases. The CDR3 is made up of 16 amino acids. With 5 bases clipped from V and 5 bases from J, the junction kept 6 bases outside the gene matches. Germline V gene data show CDR1 as SGHAT and CDR2 as FQNNGV. CDR3 region: CASSPGLAGGGETQYF. The CDR3 bases are TGTGCCAGCAGCCCGGGACTAGCGGGAGGAGGGGAGACCCAGTACTTC.

The V gene is TRBV6-5, the J gene TRBJ2-7; 7 nucleotides align to TRBD1. The length of the CDR3 is 15 residues. CDR1 and CDR2 (germline): MNHEY, SVGAGI. V lost 0 bases and J lost 2; bases outside the gene matches: 4. The chain's CDR3 is CASSYSTGSPYEQYF. The DNA of the CDR3 is TGTGCCAGCAGTTACTCGACAGGGTCCCCCTACGAGCAGTACTTC.

This clone has a single count. The chain combines TRBV7-2 with TRBJ2-3; TRBD1 matches 8 bases. From germline, CDR1 is SGHTA and CDR2 FQGNSA. The CDR3 contains 13 residues. V was clipped by 1 base and J by 8 bases; unmatched bases: 2. The CDR3 bases are TGTGCCAGCAGCTTAGGGACAGGGTTTACGCAGTATTTT. Translated, it gives CASSLGTGFTQYF.

V is TRBV2 and J is TRBJ2-7, with 9 bases identical to TRBD1. The CDR3 covers 14 residues. J gave up 4 bases and V 8 bases, and 9 bases lay outside the gene matches. Per germline, CDR1 SNHLY and CDR2 FYNNEI. This CDR3 is CASVPGTGPYEQYF. The CDR3 coding sequence is TGTGCCAGCGTTCCCGGGACAGGGCCGTACGAGCAGTACTTC. The full variable domain, with the rest looked up from reference TRBV2 and TRBJ2-7, is EPEVTQTPSHQVTQMGQEVILRCVPISNHLYFYWYRQILGQKVEFLVSFYNNEISEKSEIFDDQFSVERPDGSNFTLKIRSTKLEDSAMYFCASVPGTGPYEQYFGPGTRLTVT.

The rearrangement uses TRBV7-3 and TRBJ2-7, with 9 bases aligning to TRBD1. The length of the CDR3 is 15 residues. V shed 2 bases and J 0 bases; nucleotides not matched to a gene: 2. Looked up from germline, CDR1 is SGHTA and CDR2 is FQGTGA. CDR3 nucleotide sequence: TGTGCCAGCAGCTTATTACAGGGGGCCTCCTACGAGCAGTACTTC. It codes for CASSLLQGASYEQYF.

The rearrangement joins TRBV5-6 to TRBJ2-7, with 10 bases identical to TRBD2. The ends lost 1 base at V and 2 bases at J; junction bases unmatched: 3. This CDR3 spans 15 amino acids. The germline CDR1 and CDR2 sequences are SGHDT and YYEEEE. CDR3 bases: TGTGCCAGCAGCTTGCCACTAGCGGGGACCTACGAGCAGTACTTC. Residues: CASSLPLAGTYEQYF.

The V call is TRBV11-2, the J call TRBJ2-7; 8 bases map to TRBD1. This CDR3 spans 12 amino acids. The V segment lost 5 bases and the J segment 6 bases; nucleotides outside the gene matches: 3. Germline assignment: CDR1 SGHAT and CDR2 FQNNGV. The CDR3 spells CASSRDRGEQYF. The CDR3 coding sequence is TGTGCCAGCAGCCGCGACAGGGGCGAGCAGTACTTC.